This entry features one T cell receptor beta chain sequence. In the original workflow: Nucleated cell number was recorded as an estimate derived from reference gene primer amplification. The assay was immunoSEQ multiplex PCR, and TCRdb's table has in-frame clones only and misses some. V, J and clone size reflect that table, while D and trimming were determined from the DNA. This sample has under 150,000 clones, with roughly 84% found just once. The CDR3 runs to 15 residues. Trimming left V 1 base short and J 0 bases short, with 7 bases between. Germline V lookup: CDR1 SGDLS, CDR2 YYNGEE. This sample was taken from a study of blood T cell repertoires in COVID-19.

J is TRBJ1-4 and V is TRBV9; D uncertain. The sample consisted of PBMCs or T cells enriched from blood (not recorded which). This TCR was sampled from a woman in her forties or fifties who had been exposed to COVID-19. CDR3 in amino acids: CASSVSGATNEKLFF. The CDR3 nucleotides are TGTGCCAGCAGCGTATCGGGAGCAACTAATGAAAAACTGTTTTTT.